Listed here are 28 T cell receptor beta chains from one sample, sequenced in a study of blood T cell repertoires in COVID-19. Here immunoSEQ multiplex PCR was the method, and the copy in TCRdb shows in-frame clones only, minus some. This sample has some 250,000 clones, with around nine tenths found just once. Sequencing was performed on PBMCs or T cells enriched from blood (not recorded which). The receptor set was obtained from a woman aged 30 to 39 with acute COVID-19.

This chain joins TRBV3-1 (or the pseudogene TRBV3-2) and TRBJ1-2; tentatively, D is TRBD1 (6 bases). CDR1 and CDR2 (germline): LGHDT, YNNKEL (reference sequence). The CDR3 loop spans 15 amino acids. Trimming pared 1 base from V and 7 bases from J, leaving 16 bases between. The CDR3 is CASSQARLGAGGYTF. In DNA form, the CDR3 reads TGTGCCAGCAGCCAAGCCCGTTTGGGGGCTGGTGGCTACACCTTC.

The V call is TRBV18, the J call TRBJ2-3; D unclear. The CDR3 has 14 residues. V was trimmed by 5 bases and J by 0 bases, leaving 9 bases between them. The V gene's germline CDR1 is KGHSH and CDR2 LQKENI. CDR3 residues: CASSSVTSTDTQYF. Written as DNA, the CDR3 is TGTGCCAGCTCATCGGTCACTAGCACAGATACGCAGTATTTT.

The CDR3 DNA reads TGTGCCAGCAGTTTGATCGGGGTAGCGGGGATCTACGAGCAGTACTTC. Amino acids: CASSLIGVAGIYEQYF. The rearrangement uses TRBV27 and TRBJ2-7; TRBD2 matches at 8 bases. The trim removed 3 bases at V and 3 bases at J, leaving 10 bases unmatched. The CDR3 is 16 residues long. Germline loops: CDR1 MNHEY, CDR2 SMNVEV (reference sequence).

The chain couples TRBV7-6 to TRBJ1-3, with TRBD1 matching over 7 bases. Per the germline V gene, CDR1 is SGHVS and CDR2 is FNYEAQ. V lost 5 bases to trimming and J lost 2 bases; unmatched junction nucleotides: 6. The CDR3 consists of 15 residues. The CDR3 loop is CASSGQDRPGNTIYF. CDR3 nucleotide sequence: TGTGCCAGCAGCGGACAGGACAGGCCTGGAAACACCATATATTTT. Full variable domain (rest looked up from reference TRBV7-6 and TRBJ1-3): GAGVSQSPRYKVTKRGQDVALRCDPISGHVSLYWYRQALGQGPEFLTYFNYEAQQDKSGLPNDRFSAERPEGSISTLTIQRTEQRDSAMYRCASSGQDRPGNTIYFGEGSWLTVV.

This clone occurred a few times. The chain uses TRBV2 and TRBJ1-2; perhaps TRBD1 as D (6 bases). The CDR3 extends over 13 amino acids. Germline assignment: CDR1 SNHLY and CDR2 FYNNEI. The V end was cut by 7 bases, the J end by 4 bases, with 13 bases between. The CDR3 DNA is TGTGCCAGCATGTCGACAGGCCTCTATGGCTACACCTTC. It translates to CASMSTGLYGYTF.

V is TRBV6-4 and J is TRBJ2-3; 11 bases map to TRBD2. V shed 3 bases, J shed 2 bases, and the junction held 4 bases outside the gene matches. The CDR3 runs 16 residues. The germline V gene has CDR1 MRHNA and CDR2 SNTAGT. The CDR3 region is CASSDLAGGNTDTQYF. The CDR3 DNA follows: TGTGCCAGCAGTGATCTAGCGGGGGGCAACACAGATACGCAGTATTTT.

This chain connects TRBV5-1 to TRBJ1-3, with unresolved D. This CDR3 region has 14 residues. V was pared by 0 bases and J by 0 bases, with 4 bases between. Germline loops: CDR1 SGHRS, CDR2 YFSETQ. CDR3 residues: CASSLGSSGNTIYF. DNA for the CDR3: TGCGCCAGCAGCTTGGGGAGCTCTGGAAACACCATATATTTT.

V gene TRBV2 combines with J gene TRBJ1-5; D not resolved. The CDR3 has 15 residues. Germline CDR1 and CDR2: SNHLY and FYNNEI. V lost 0 bases, J lost 3 bases, and 9 bases lay in between. As DNA, the CDR3 is TGTGCCAGCAGTGAAGCGCCAGGTTCCAATCAGCCCCAGCATTTT. Its translation: CASSEAPGSNQPQHF.

The V and J genes are TRBV5-4 and TRBJ2-7, with TRBD1 matching 7 bases. J was trimmed by 6 bases and V by 1 base; bases with no gene match: 10. The CDR3 has 15 residues. Germline V gives CDR1 SGHNT, CDR2 YYREEE (reference sequence). CDR3 in DNA: TGTGCCAGCAGCTTGTTTGCAGGGGGTGCGTCCGAGCAGTACTTC. Amino acid sequence: CASSLFAGGASEQYF.

The count of this clone is one. V and J are TRBV28 and TRBJ1-5; 7 bases agree with TRBD1. The J segment lost 4 bases and the V segment lost 8 bases, leaving 5 bases of the junction unmatched. From germline, CDR1 is MDHEN and CDR2 SYDVKM. This CDR3 contains 13 residues. The CDR3 region has the DNA TGTGCCAGCGGCGACAGGGCTAATCAGCCCCAGCATTTT. It codes for CASGDRANQPQHF.

V usage is TRBV4-1 and J usage is TRBJ1-5, with D possibly TRBD1 on 5 matching bases. V was clipped by 1 base and J by 0 bases, with 16 bases between them. Germline CDR1 reads MGHRA; CDR2 reads YSYEKL. The CDR3 is 18 amino acids. CDR3 sequence reads: CASSQGGRGAYSNQPQHF. Here the CDR3 DNA reads TGCGCCAGCAGCCAAGGGGGGAGGGGAGCATATAGCAATCAGCCCCAGCATTTT.

The V and J genes are TRBV4-2 and TRBJ1-1; TRBD1 might be the D (5 bases). The CDR3 contains 14 residues. CDR1 is LGHNA, CDR2 YNFKEQ, per germline. Trimming removed 3 bases from V and 6 bases from J, with 14 bases in between. Here the CDR3 DNA reads TGTGCCAGCAGCCAGGGGGGGGACCCCCCTGAAGCTTTCTTT. It yields the protein CASSQGGDPPEAFF.

This clone has a handful of counts. The chain employs TRBV20-1 and TRBJ2-1; perhaps TRBD1 as D (6 bases). CDR1 is DFQATT, CDR2 SNEGSKA, per germline (reference sequence). The V end was cut by 3 bases, the J end by 4 bases, with 13 bases between. The CDR3 contains 14 residues. DNA of the CDR3: TGCAGTGCTAGTCAGGGGACGAAGTACAATGAGCAGTTCTTC. This sequence encodes CSASQGTKYNEQFF.

Here the CDR3 DNA reads TGTGCCAGCAGGGGACAGGCCAACTCCTACGAGCAGTACTTC. This translates into CASRGQANSYEQYF. The V and J genes are TRBV6-5 and TRBJ2-7; 8 bases line up with TRBD1. The CDR3 is made up of 14 amino acids. V lost 6 bases and J lost 0; bases outside the gene matches: 4. In germline, CDR1 is MNHEY, CDR2 SVGAGI.

The chain links TRBV2 to TRBJ2-1; 9 nucleotides line up with TRBD2. Trimming removed 6 bases from V and 7 bases from J; junction bases left unmatched: 10. Germline CDR1 and CDR2: SNHLY and FYNNEI. This CDR3 is 15 amino acids long. The CDR3, as DNA: TGTGCCAGCAGAAGTGGCGGGGGGGCCGGGAATGAGCAGTTCTTC. As protein: CASRSGGGAGNEQFF. Supplemented by reference TRBV2 and TRBJ2-1, the full variable domain reads EPEVTQTPSHQVTQMGQEVILRCVPISNHLYFYWYRQILGQKVEFLVSFYNNEISEKSEIFDDQFSVERPDGSNFTLKIRSTKLEDSAMYFCASRSGGGAGNEQFFGPGTRLTVL.

This clone was recorded once. This chain links TRBV9 with TRBJ2-2; 9 bases are shared with TRBD1. Per the germline V gene, CDR1 is SGDLS and CDR2 is YYNGEE. J gave up 3 bases and V 3 bases, and 3 bases lay outside the gene matches. The CDR3 has 15 amino acids. CDR3 sequence reads: CASSETGGDTGELFF. The CDR3 DNA is TGTGCCAGCAGCGAGACAGGGGGAGACACCGGGGAGCTGTTTTTT.

The V gene is TRBV7-2, the J gene TRBJ1-1, with D perhaps matching TRBD1 (6 bases). CDR1 is SGHTA, CDR2 FQGNSA, per germline. The V gene lost 4 bases and the J gene lost 1 base, with 10 bases spanning the gap. The CDR3 has 14 amino acids. DNA of the CDR3: TGTGCCAGCAGCTCCCTACAGGGGAACACTGAAGCTTTCTTT. It is translated as CASSSLQGNTEAFF.

The chain combines TRBV19 with TRBJ2-1, with 12 bases identical to TRBD2. The CDR3 has 15 residues. CDR1 is LNHDA and CDR2 is SQIVND in the germline V gene (reference sequence). Trimming removed 5 bases from V and 7 bases from J; junction bases left unmatched: 6. CDR3 bases: TGTGCCAGTAGTCACCTAGCGGGGGGGGAAAATGAGCAGTTCTTC. It encodes CASSHLAGGENEQFF. The full variable domain, with the rest looked up from reference TRBV19 and TRBJ2-1, is DGGITQSPKYLFRKEGQNVTLSCEQNLNHDAMYWYRQDPGQGLRLIYYSQIVNDFQKGDIAEGYSVSREKKESFPLTVTSAQKNPTAFYLCASSHLAGGENEQFFGPGTRLTVL.

J is TRBJ1-2 and V is TRBV19, with TRBD1 matching 8 bases. The CDR3 extends over 16 amino acids. With V trimmed by 7 bases and J by 10 bases, 20 bases remained unmatched. Per germline, CDR1 LNHDA and CDR2 SQIVND (reference sequence). The CDR3 reads CASTKIPGQGGWAYTF. The CDR3 region has the DNA TGTGCCAGTACCAAAATCCCCGGACAGGGCGGTTGGGCCTACACCTTC.

The chain has TRBV2 and TRBJ1-5, with D perhaps matching TRBD1 (6 bases). The CDR3 consists of 14 residues. Trimming took off 6 bases at V and 9 bases at J, with 18 bases between the two ends. The germline gives CDR1 SNHLY, CDR2 FYNNEI. CDR3 sequence: CASSALQGWGPQHF. The CDR3 DNA reads TGTGCCAGCAGCGCGCTACAGGGCTGGGGGCCCCAGCATTTT.

The chain recombines TRBV27 with TRBJ2-7; D possibly corresponds to TRBD1 (6 bases). From germline, CDR1 is MNHEY and CDR2 SMNVEV (reference sequence). The CDR3 loop spans 14 amino acids. Trimming left V 2 bases short and J 1 base short, with 9 bases between. The DNA for the CDR3 is TGTGCCAGCAGTTTAGGGGGCCCTTCCTACGAGCAGTACTTC. Protein sequence: CASSLGGPSYEQYF.

This chain links TRBV4-1 with TRBJ1-3; TRBD1 matches 11 bases. This CDR3 contains 16 residues. Per the germline V gene, CDR1 is MGHRA and CDR2 is YSYEKL. Trimming removed 4 bases from V and 4 bases from J; junction bases left unmatched: 6. The CDR3 loop reads CASSLGQGARGNTIYF. The CDR3 DNA reads TGCGCCAGCAGCCTAGGACAGGGGGCGCGAGGAAACACCATATATTTT.

This CDR3 is CASSSGQGAIQPQHF. CDR3 bases: TGTGCCAGCAGTTCCGGACAGGGGGCTATTCAGCCCCAGCATTTT. V usage is TRBV28 and J usage is TRBJ1-5, with 11 bases fitting TRBD1. Germline CDR1 and CDR2: MDHEN and SYDVKM. CDR3 length equals 15 residues. V lost 4 bases and J lost 6; bases outside the gene matches: 5.

V and J are TRBV28 and TRBJ1-2, with D possibly being TRBD1 (5 bases). Germline V gene data show CDR1 as MDHEN and CDR2 as SYDVKM. This CDR3 contains 13 residues. Deletions cut 7 bases from V and 5 bases from J, with 14 bases between. DNA of the CDR3: TGTGCCAGCACCCGGCAGGGAGGGTATGGCTACACCTTC. The encoded protein is CASTRQGGYGYTF.

This clone was observed a few times. The chain is built from TRBV4-1 and TRBJ2-7; D not resolved. CDR1 is MGHRA and CDR2 is YSYEKL in the germline V gene. Trimming left V 4 bases short and J 6 bases short, with 13 bases between. The length of the CDR3 is 13 residues. CDR3: CASSPLAVGEQYF. The CDR3 bases are TGCGCCAGCAGCCCGCTTGCGGTTGGCGAGCAGTACTTC.

The rearrangement links TRBV5-4 to TRBJ2-1; 7 nucleotides line up with TRBD2. The CDR3 has 15 amino acids. Germline V CDR1 and CDR2: SGHNT, YYREEE (reference sequence). The V segment lost 2 bases and the J segment 2 bases; nucleotides outside the gene matches: 4. CDR3 sequence: CASSFSGGPYNEQFF. The DNA of the CDR3 is TGTGCCAGCAGCTTTTCGGGGGGACCCTACAATGAGCAGTTCTTC.

V and J are TRBV15 and TRBJ2-2; TRBD2 matches 10 bases. CDR1 is LNHNV, CDR2 YYDKDF, per germline (reference sequence). The ends lost 5 bases at V and 5 bases at J; junction bases unmatched: 23. The length of the CDR3 is 21 residues. The CDR3 loop reads CATSGIGVGSERGGNTGELFF. In DNA form, the CDR3 reads TGTGCCACCAGCGGGATAGGAGTTGGATCGGAGCGGGGGGGAAATACCGGGGAGCTGTTTTTT.

The V and J genes are TRBV5-1 and TRBJ2-2; D is possibly TRBD2 (5 bases). The germline V gene encodes CDR1 SGHRS and CDR2 YFSETQ. V dropped 0 bases and J dropped 0 bases, with 9 bases sitting between them. This CDR3 contains 16 residues. CDR3 nucleotide sequence: TGCGCCAGCAGCTTGGTAGCTAGCCCGAACACCGGGGAGCTGTTTTTT. As protein: CASSLVASPNTGELFF.